This TCR beta chain originates from a study of T cells in Graves' hyperthyroidism and ophthalmopathy. Findings and caveats of the study: Ophthalmopathy could be told apart from stable hyperthyroidism with a 13 V-J model.

There are many counts of this clonotype. Its antigen is as yet unknown. V dropped 8 bases and J dropped 3 bases, with 11 bases sitting between them. This CDR3 is built from 12 residues. Germline values: CDR1 SNHLY, CDR2 FYNNEI. There were TCR beta CDR3 regions amplified from RNA transcripts. First-round RT-PCR with HTBI primers amplified the TCR CDR3 region. MiXCR, applied by TCRdb to the multiplex PCR reads, yields one record per CDR3 protein. The table records more than 450,000 distinct CDR3 sequences, 14% of them present only once. Sequenced material: blood. The rearrangement uses TRBV2 and TRBJ2-7; TRBD2 is a possible D gene (5 bases). The clonotype originates from a woman in her thirties or forties with Graves' hyperthyroidism. The chain's CDR3 is CASGGQSYEQYF. Written as DNA, the CDR3 is TGTGCCAGCGGAGGCCAGAGCTACGAGCAGTACTTC.